This T cell receptor beta chain was sequenced in a study of CD8+ T cells in alopecia areata. Study-level results: The study found that many expanded lesional clones persisted in scalp and blood during tofacitinib.

This CDR3 has 14 amino acids. In germline, CDR1 is LNHDA, CDR2 SQIVND (reference sequence). Between the trimmed V and J ends, which lost 4 bases and 3 bases, there was a span of 10 bases. The authors extracted RNA and reverse transcribed it into cDNA as the sequencing template. Clones were sequenced by immunoSEQ multiplex PCR, and TCRdb holds only the in-frame ones, with some missing. Of under 350,000 clones in the sample, about 62% were seen once. This clone showed up just a few times. Antigen specificity is unknown. Treatment reported: oral pan-JAK inhibitor, 5-10 mg twice daily. Alopecia areata patients had lesional scalp punch biopsies and peripheral blood taken from them.

This specimen consisted of CD4+ T cells sorted from blood, obtained at week 24, from a patient treated with tofacitinib. This receptor was obtained from a human donor with alopecia areata. The rearrangement links TRBV19 to TRBJ1-5; D is undetermined. CDR3 residues: CASSTGRLNQPQHF. CDR3 nucleotide sequence: TGTGCCAGTAGTACCGGACGGCTCAATCAGCCCCAGCATTTT.